These 17 T cell receptor beta chains originate from one sample sequenced in a study of blood T cell repertoires in COVID-19. Using immunoSEQ multiplex PCR, the repertoire was profiled, and TCRdb retains in-frame clones only, with some absent. The table shows 150,000 or so clones, with approximately 88% occurring only once. The sample taken for sequencing was PBMCs or T cells enriched from blood (not recorded which). The receptors come from a man between 65 and 85 years old who had been exposed to COVID-19.

Concerning this clone itself: The sample has other DNA sequences that encode this CDR3 too. This chain links TRBV11-2 with TRBJ2-2; D call uncertain. V was trimmed by 2 bases and J by 1 base, leaving 5 bases between them. Germline CDR1 SGHAT, CDR2 FQNNGV. The CDR3 extends over 14 amino acids. CDR3 DNA: TGTGCCAGCAGCTTACTAGGGAACACCGGGGAGCTGTTTTTT. The encoded protein is CASSLLGNTGELFF.

The rearrangement links TRBV6-5 to TRBJ1-1; D is possibly TRBD1 (6 bases). CDR1 is MNHEY, CDR2 SVGAGI, per germline. The CDR3 spans 13 residues. V dropped 7 bases and J dropped 1 base, with 10 bases sitting between them. For the CDR3, the DNA is TGTGCCAGCACGCCGGGACAGAACACTGAAGCTTTCTTT. Protein product: CASTPGQNTEAFF.

V is TRBV9 and J is TRBJ2-5, with D maybe TRBD1 (5 bases). The V end was cut by 4 bases, the J end by 5 bases, with 6 bases between. The CDR3 covers 11 residues. Germline V lookup: CDR1 SGDLS, CDR2 YYNGEE. The CDR3 region is CASSSGETQYF. CDR3 in DNA: TGTGCCAGCAGCTCAGGGGAGACCCAGTACTTC. The whole variable domain, filled in from reference TRBV9 and TRBJ2-5, reads DSGVTQTPKHLITATGQRVTLRCSPRSGDLSVYWYQQSLDQGLQFLIQYYNGEERAKGNILERFSAQQFPDLHSELNLSSLELGDSALYFCASSSGETQYFGPGTRLLVL.

This rearrangement joins TRBV4-1 to TRBJ2-2; the D gene is possibly TRBD1 (6 bases). V lost 0 bases and J lost 5, with 16 bases in between. The CDR3 length is 17 residues. CDR1 and CDR2 from the germline V gene are MGHRA and YSYEKL. CDR3 DNA: TGCGCCAGCAGCCAAGAACCTTCGACAGGTAGTACCGGGGAGCTGTTTTTT. Amino acids: CASSQEPSTGSTGELFF.

The rearrangement uses TRBV5-1 and TRBJ1-1; 10 nucleotides match TRBD1. The CDR3 is made up of 16 amino acids. V lost 5 bases to trimming and J lost 3 bases; unmatched junction nucleotides: 10. Germline V CDR1 and CDR2: SGHRS, YFSETQ. The chain's CDR3 is CASRQGQGTGHTEAFF. The CDR3 bases are TGCGCCAGCAGACAGGGACAGGGGACGGGGCACACTGAAGCTTTCTTT.

DNA for the CDR3: TGTGCCAGCAGTGCCAGCTCCTATAATTCACCCCTCCACTTT. Translated: CASSASSYNSPLHF. The V and J genes are TRBV6-6 and TRBJ1-6; D call uncertain. Trimming took 5 bases from V and 0 from J, leaving 5 bases between them. There are 14 residues in the CDR3. The germline gives CDR1 MNHNY, CDR2 SVGAGI (reference sequence).

The V call is TRBV5-1, the J call TRBJ2-6, with D perhaps matching TRBD1 (6 bases). The CDR3 consists of 15 residues. Germline V gives CDR1 SGHRS, CDR2 YFSETQ. Trimming stripped 3 bases from V and 0 bases from J, with 7 bases between. The CDR3 DNA sequence: TGCGCCAGCAGCTGGACAGTCTCTGGGGCCAACGTCCTGACTTTC. This gives the protein CASSWTVSGANVLTF.

This clone was seen only a few times. V is TRBV19 and J is TRBJ1-2; 11 bases are shared with TRBD1. The CDR3 spans 14 residues. The junction had 4 bases not matched to a gene; V was cut back by 4 bases and J by 6 bases. CDR1 is LNHDA and CDR2 is SQIVND in the germline V gene (reference sequence). The CDR3 DNA follows: TGTGCCAGTAGTACCGGACAGGGGGCGAATGGCTACACCTTC. Its protein is CASSTGQGANGYTF.

This clone was seen only once. The chain recombines TRBV27 with TRBJ1-1; tentatively, D is TRBD1 (6 bases). The CDR3 is 15 amino acids. Per germline, CDR1 MNHEY and CDR2 SMNVEV (reference sequence). V was pared by 5 bases and J by 1 base, with 14 bases between. Here the CDR3 DNA reads TGTGCCAGCAGTCAGGGGCACCTTCAGAACACTGAAGCTTTCTTT. Its translation is CASSQGHLQNTEAFF.

The sample holds one count of this clone. The V call is TRBV5-1, the J call TRBJ1-1; D may be TRBD1 (5 bases). Germline CDR1 and CDR2: SGHRS and YFSETQ. V shed 0 bases and J shed 11 bases, with 17 bases lying between them. The CDR3 totals 14 residues. DNA for the CDR3: TGCGCCAGCAGCTTGGACCCGGGGGTCCCCCAGGCTTTCTTT. Protein sequence: CASSLDPGVPQAFF.

The CDR3 is CASSLTGQSEQYF. CDR3 DNA: TGCGCCAGCAGTCTGACAGGTCAAAGCGAGCAGTACTTC. The chain employs TRBV10-1 and TRBJ2-7; D is possibly TRBD1 (6 bases). V was clipped by 5 bases and J by 6 bases, with 14 bases between them. The CDR3 sequence is 13 residues long. Germline CDR1 reads WNHNN; CDR2 reads SYGVQD (reference sequence).

The chain couples TRBV5-1 to TRBJ2-4; no clear D. The germline CDR1 and CDR2 sequences are SGHRS and YFSETQ. V was clipped by 3 bases and J by 0 bases, with 4 bases between them. The CDR3 has 13 residues. CDR3 sequence reads: CASSSGAKNIQYF. The CDR3 DNA reads TGCGCCAGCAGCTCGGGAGCCAAAAACATTCAGTACTTC.

The rearrangement links TRBV4-3 to TRBJ2-5; tentatively, D is TRBD2 (6 bases). The germline V and J ends were trimmed by 1 base and 2 bases, with 8 bases remaining between them. The CDR3 is made up of 14 amino acids. Germline CDR1 LGHNA, CDR2 YSLEER. In DNA, the CDR3 is TGCGCCAGCAGCCAAGCCGGGAGTCAAGAGACCCAGTACTTC. This encodes CASSQAGSQETQYF.

The genes are TRBV2 and TRBJ2-3; weak D call: TRBD2 (5 bases). Germline loops: CDR1 SNHLY, CDR2 FYNNEI. Between the trimmed V and J ends, which lost 6 bases and 2 bases, there was a span of 18 bases. This CDR3 is built from 16 residues. The CDR3: CASSPPIEGPTDTQYF. CDR3 sequence (DNA): TGTGCCAGCAGCCCGCCCATTGAGGGCCCCACAGATACGCAGTATTTT.

In DNA, the CDR3 is TGTGCCAGCAGCTTTACAGGGGGGGTCGTGAACACTGAAGCTTTCTTT. Protein product: CASSFTGGVVNTEAFF. V gene TRBV13 combines with J gene TRBJ1-1; 8 nucleotides line up with TRBD1. This CDR3 contains 16 residues. V was clipped by 3 bases and J by 0 bases; unmatched bases: 6. Germline V CDR1 and CDR2: PRHDT, FYEKMQ (reference sequence).

The chain couples TRBV7-9 to TRBJ2-7; possibly TRBD2 for D (5 bases). Trimming pared 5 bases from V and 4 bases from J, leaving 9 bases between. The V gene's germline CDR1 is SEHNR and CDR2 FQNEAQ (reference sequence). The CDR3 covers 12 residues. As DNA, the CDR3 is TGTGCCAGCAGCCCTGAGGGTTACGAGCAGTACTTC. It translates to CASSPEGYEQYF.

This clone was counted only a few times. This rearrangement joins TRBV6-5 to TRBJ1-2; D is perhaps TRBD1 (5 bases). The germline V and J ends were trimmed by 6 bases and 8 bases, with 16 bases remaining between them. Germline values: CDR1 MNHEY, CDR2 SVGAGI. The length of the CDR3 is 13 residues. As DNA, the CDR3 is TGTGCCAGCAGGACGTTGGACACCTCAGGCTACACCTTC. It translates to CASRTLDTSGYTF.